A single sample is the source of the 9 T cell receptor beta chains below, sequenced in a study of T-cell reconstitution after alpha-beta-depleted transplantation in children. As it was prepared, the TCRbeta library received unique molecular identifiers. TCRdb fed the PCR reads into MiXCR, producing one record per CDR3 protein. Of approximately 79,000 distinct CDR3 sequences listed, over 15% are singletons. Here the sequenced sample was PBMCs, mostly from graft donor cells, taken 360 days after TCRalphabeta/CD19-depleted stem cell transplant. The receptors stem from a male patient aged 2-15 years who had a stem cell transplant for acute lymphoblastic leukemia, so the T cells may come from the graft donor.

The V call is TRBV12-3 or TRBV12-4, the J call TRBJ2-5, with D tentatively TRBD1 or TRBD2 (5 bases each). The CDR3 is 12 residues long. The germline V and J ends were trimmed by 3 bases and 4 bases, with 6 bases remaining between them. CDR3 region: CASSLRGETQYF. DNA of the CDR3: TGTGCCAGCAGTTTGAGGGGAGAGACCCAGTACTTC.

The CDR3 sequence: CASSLRQVNEKLFF. CDR3 DNA sequence: TGTGCCAGCAGCCTACGACAGGTTAATGAAAAACTGTTTTTT. The chain joins TRBV7-9 to TRBJ1-4; a possible D gene is TRBD1 (6 bases). The CDR3 contains 14 residues. Between the trimmed V and J ends, which lost 5 bases and 4 bases, there was a span of 11 bases. The germline V gene encodes CDR1 SEHNR and CDR2 FQNEAQ (reference sequence).

The chain recombines TRBV11-2 with TRBJ2-3, with D possibly TRBD2 on 6 matching bases. The germline CDR1 and CDR2 sequences are SGHAT and FQNNGV. V shed 0 bases and J shed 5 bases, with 12 bases lying between them. This CDR3 has 15 amino acids. CDR3 sequence (DNA): TGTGCCAGCAGCTTAGAGGCGGGATGGGTAGATACGCAGTATTTT. Its protein is CASSLEAGWVDTQYF. Supplemented by reference TRBV11-2 and TRBJ2-3, the full variable domain reads EAGVAQSPRYKIIEKRQSVAFWCNPISGHATLYWYQQILGQGPKLLIQFQNNGVVDDSQLPKDRFSAERLKGVDSTLKIQPAKLEDSAVYLCASSLEAGWVDTQYFGPGTRLTVL.

This clonotype was seen only a few times. V is TRBV7-8 and J is TRBJ2-7; no clear D. Germline-derived CDR1 and CDR2 are SGHVS and FQNEAQ. Trimming cost V 4 bases and J 6 bases, with 16 bases left between them. The CDR3 spans 14 residues. The CDR3 DNA reads as TGTGCCAGCAGCTCAACGGCCCCTCTGCGCGAGCAGTACTTC. Its protein is CASSSTAPLREQYF.

There are a few counts of this clonotype. The rearrangement joins TRBV10-3 to TRBJ1-1; the D is unclear. Looked up from germline, CDR1 is ENHRY and CDR2 is SYGVKD. There are 13 residues in the CDR3. The ends were cut back, 8 bases at V and 4 bases at J, with 14 bases in the middle. CDR3 DNA: TGTGCCATCTTGAGGGAAGGCGGCACTGAAGCTTTCTTT. It specifies CAILREGGTEAFF.

The V gene is TRBV11-2, the J gene TRBJ2-7; D perhaps matches TRBD1 (6 bases). The germline V gene encodes CDR1 SGHAT and CDR2 FQNNGV. V was shortened by 5 bases and J by 0 bases, with 11 bases between the two germline ends. This CDR3 region has 14 residues. The CDR3 reads CASSRTASSYEQYF. The CDR3 DNA follows: TGTGCCAGCAGCCGGACAGCTAGCTCCTACGAGCAGTACTTC.

In its sample, this clonotype was seen a few times. V is TRBV7-9 and J is TRBJ1-2; D may be TRBD1 (5 bases). This CDR3 is built from 15 residues. Trimming left V 1 base short and J 4 bases short, with 13 bases between. Germline V gives CDR1 SEHNR, CDR2 FQNEAQ (reference sequence). Here the CDR3 DNA reads TGTGCCAGCAGCTTAGGAGGCGGGACCTCCTATGGCTACACCTTC. Encoded protein: CASSLGGGTSYGYTF.

This clonotype was counted between two and nine times. The chain recombines TRBV5-1 with TRBJ2-3, with 8 nucleotides matching TRBD2. Germline CDR1 is SGHRS and CDR2 is YFSETQ. The trim removed 2 bases at V and 7 bases at J, leaving 6 bases unmatched. This CDR3 is 14 amino acids long. The CDR3: CASSLSGSGNTQYF. The CDR3 DNA follows: TGCGCCAGCAGCTTAAGCGGGAGTGGAAATACGCAGTATTTT.

The V gene is TRBV6-1, the J gene TRBJ1-1, with 12 nucleotides matching TRBD1. Germline CDR1 and CDR2: MNHNS and SASEGT. The CDR3 runs 15 residues. V was pared by 6 bases and J by 2 bases, with 4 bases of the junction left unmatched. The CDR3 DNA is TGTGCCAGCAGCGGGACAGGGGGCGGAAACACTGAAGCTTTCTTT. It translates to CASSGTGGGNTEAFF.